The clone carrying this T cell receptor beta chain has a single count. This sample is part of a study of blood T cell repertoires in COVID-19. About the study: Some COVID-19 samples were acute and others convalescent; all came from the United States, Italy and Spain. The analysed material was cDNA or gDNA that came from T cells, B-cell-depleted T cells, or PBMCs.

Original methodology: Reference gene primers were amplified, and this amplification served to estimate nucleated cell counts. Assay used: immunoSEQ multiplex PCR; TCRdb lists only in-frame clones, some missing. The V and J calls and clone size were taken over from that table, and D and trimming were inferred from the DNA. The data contain hundreds of thousands of clones, over 70% of them singletons. CDR1 is SEHNR and CDR2 is FQNEAQ in the germline V gene (reference sequence). The CDR3 is made up of 15 amino acids. Trimming at V came to 2 bases and at J to 5 bases, leaving 7 bases not matched to a gene.

The gene calls are TRBV7-9 and TRBJ2-5; 8 nucleotides line up with TRBD1. Material: peripheral blood. This receptor was obtained from a woman between 40 and 55 years old who had recovered from COVID-19. The CDR3 loop is CASSLSRTGPETQYF. CDR3 bases: TGTGCCAGCAGCTTATCCCGGACAGGGCCTGAGACCCAGTACTTC.